Described below is a single T cell receptor beta chain sequence and its context. The target of this receptor is not known. Base-call qualities are not available, and no considerably larger clone is one nucleotide away. The data belong to a study of identical twins listed by TCRdb under 2016. Turning to the overall study: To test whether fetal clonotypes persist, the study used deep sequencing on TCR alpha and beta repertoires from monozygotic twins, unrelated adults of various ages, and cord blood. Replicate twin experiments were performed at different times using different library preparation protocols to rule out contamination.

General study outcomes and caveats: Because the same donors could not be followed over many years, conclusions were based on cross-sectional statistical analysis. In monozygotic twins, recombination models systematically underestimated out-of-frame TCR alpha sharing, but the models matched the sharing seen between unrelated individuals. Fewer insertions were carried by abundant cord blood beta clonotypes; a weaker similar trend was observed in young adult naive repertoires, while no such trend was observed in memory repertoires. Out-of-frame TCR alpha sequences shared between twins showed an excess of low generation-probability sequences compared with coincidental sharing between unrelated individuals. The excess sharing between twins in beta out-of-frame sequences was weaker because fewer shared sequences reduced the signal-to-noise ratio. Invariant T cells such as MAIT and iNKT could partly confound zero-insertion analyses, although diverse VJ usage argued against such confounding for most clonotypes.

Library creation used 5' RACE. TCRdb lists the instrument as Illumina HiSeq 2000. Template switching introduced a universal primer binding site; the final cDNA contained a unique molecular identifier, enabling accurate counting of TCR cDNA molecules. Specific primers in the conserved constant-segment region were used to synthesize first-strand cDNA for the TCR alpha and beta chains. Each cDNA library was double barcoded, with a SMART-Mk sample barcode plus Illumina barcodes, to control for contamination. TruSeq adapter sequences, together with Illumina sample barcodes, were added in two successive PCR steps. TCR alpha and beta cDNA libraries were sequenced on the Illumina HiSeq platform with custom primers. In the paper's pipeline: MiGEC processed the raw reads to extract unique molecular identifiers, while MiXCR was used to determine the CDR3 positions. For each individual, recombination models were inferred using an EM algorithm with the repgenHMM and IGoR tools. Shared clonotypes were analyzed with the tcR package in R, and sharing was normalized by the product of cloneset sizes. To study raw recombination without the effects of thymic and clonal selection, out-of-frame nonproductive sequences were analyzed. Through fastp at Q25 and MiXCR, TCRdb rebuilt clones from the public reads, retaining in-frame beta chains. Rows merge per CDR3 protein into single entries with the most common DNA and genes. TCRdb's processing, not the authors' own work, is the source of the V and J calls. The sample yields 1.5 million to 2 million distinct CDR3 sequences; under 35% were counted once. Around 0.25% of the sample lies in the top ten.

V and J lose 4 bases and 0 bases, and a span of 16 bases separates them. The CDR3 sequence holds 17 residues, the cysteine and phenylalanine included. Just CDR3 DNA is preserved here, 51 bases in frame from base 1. According to the germline V gene (reference sequence), CDR1 reads MNHEY and CDR2 reads SMNVEV. Every donor was a healthy Caucasian. Recombination joined TRBV27 with TRBJ1-5, with no reliable assignment of the D segment. The sequence was collected from a newborn girl in good health. Sample: cord blood. The CDR3 reads CASSSRRSSYSNQPQHF. The DNA reads TGTGCCAGCAGTTCTCGGAGGTCCTCATATAGCAATCAGCCCCAGCATTTT.